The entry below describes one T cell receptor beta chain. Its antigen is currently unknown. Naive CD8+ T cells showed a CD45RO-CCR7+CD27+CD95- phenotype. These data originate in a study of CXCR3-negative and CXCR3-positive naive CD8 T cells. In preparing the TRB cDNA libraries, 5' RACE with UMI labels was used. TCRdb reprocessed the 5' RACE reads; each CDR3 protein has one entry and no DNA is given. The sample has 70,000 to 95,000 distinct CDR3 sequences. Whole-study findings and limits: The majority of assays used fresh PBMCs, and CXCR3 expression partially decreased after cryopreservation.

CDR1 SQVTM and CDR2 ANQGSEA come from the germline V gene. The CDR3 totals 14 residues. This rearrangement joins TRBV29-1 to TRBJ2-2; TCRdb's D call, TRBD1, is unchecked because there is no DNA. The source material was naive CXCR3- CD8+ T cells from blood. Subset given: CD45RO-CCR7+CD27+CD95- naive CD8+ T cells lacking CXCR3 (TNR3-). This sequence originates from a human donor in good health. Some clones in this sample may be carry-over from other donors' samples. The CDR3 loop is CSGGQGAGTGELFF.